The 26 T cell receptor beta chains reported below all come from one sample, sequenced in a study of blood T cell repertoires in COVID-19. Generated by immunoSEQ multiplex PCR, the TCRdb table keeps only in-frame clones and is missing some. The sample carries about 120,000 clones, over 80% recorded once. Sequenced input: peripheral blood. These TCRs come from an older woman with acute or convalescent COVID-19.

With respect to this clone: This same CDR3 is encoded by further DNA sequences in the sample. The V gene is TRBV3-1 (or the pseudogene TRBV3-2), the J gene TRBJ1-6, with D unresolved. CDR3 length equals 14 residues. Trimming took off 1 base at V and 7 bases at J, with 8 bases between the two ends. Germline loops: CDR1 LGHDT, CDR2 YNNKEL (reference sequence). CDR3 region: CASSQGRSNSPLHF. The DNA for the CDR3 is TGTGCCAGCAGCCAAGGACGTAGCAATTCACCCCTCCACTTT.

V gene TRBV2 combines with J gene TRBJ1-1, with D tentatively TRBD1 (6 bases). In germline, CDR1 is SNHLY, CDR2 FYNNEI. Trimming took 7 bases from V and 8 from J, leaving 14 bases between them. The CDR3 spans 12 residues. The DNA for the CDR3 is TGTGCCAGCACCGATGGACAGTGGGAAGCTTTCTTT. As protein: CASTDGQWEAFF.

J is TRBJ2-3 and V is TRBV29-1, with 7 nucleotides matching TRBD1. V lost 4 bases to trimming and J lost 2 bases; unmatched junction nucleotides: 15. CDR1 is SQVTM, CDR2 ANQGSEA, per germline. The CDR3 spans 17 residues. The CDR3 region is CSVGGAATGKPTDTQYF. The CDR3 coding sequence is TGCAGCGTTGGTGGGGCCGCGACAGGGAAGCCCACAGATACGCAGTATTTT.

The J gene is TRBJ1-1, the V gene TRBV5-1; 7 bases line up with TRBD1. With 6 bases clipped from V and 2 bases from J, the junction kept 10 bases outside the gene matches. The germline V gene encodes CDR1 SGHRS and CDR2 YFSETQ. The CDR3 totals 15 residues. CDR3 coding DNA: TGCGCCAGCAAGGAGGGACAGAGAATAAACACTGAAGCTTTCTTT. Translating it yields CASKEGQRINTEAFF.

Here the CDR3 reads CASSATPPLYSNQPQHF. CDR3 nucleotide sequence: TGTGCCAGCAGTGCAACACCACCCCTTTATAGCAATCAGCCCCAGCATTTT. The chain links TRBV6-1 to TRBJ1-5; D not resolved. Germline V CDR1 and CDR2: MNHNS, SASEGT. Trimming left V 4 bases short and J 0 bases short, with 16 bases between. This CDR3 has 17 residues.

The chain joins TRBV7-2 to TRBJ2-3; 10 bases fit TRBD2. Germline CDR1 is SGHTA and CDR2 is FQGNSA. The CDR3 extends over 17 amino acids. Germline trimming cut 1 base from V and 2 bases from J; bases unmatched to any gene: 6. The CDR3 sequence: CASSLEKLAGPTDTQYF. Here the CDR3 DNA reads TGTGCCAGCAGCTTAGAAAAACTAGCGGGACCCACAGATACGCAGTATTTT.

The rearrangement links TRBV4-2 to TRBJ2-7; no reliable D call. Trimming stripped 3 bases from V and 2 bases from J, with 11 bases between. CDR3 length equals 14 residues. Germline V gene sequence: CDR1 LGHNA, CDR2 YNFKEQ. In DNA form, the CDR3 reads TGTGCCAGCAGCCATGCGGAATCCACCTACGAGCAGTACTTC. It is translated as CASSHAESTYEQYF.

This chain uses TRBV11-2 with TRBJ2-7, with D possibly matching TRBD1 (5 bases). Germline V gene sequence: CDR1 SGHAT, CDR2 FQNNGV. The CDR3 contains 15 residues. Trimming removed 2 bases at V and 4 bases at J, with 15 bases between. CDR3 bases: TGTGCCAGCAGCTTATCCCAACAGGCTCTATACGAGCAGTACTTC. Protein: CASSLSQQALYEQYF.

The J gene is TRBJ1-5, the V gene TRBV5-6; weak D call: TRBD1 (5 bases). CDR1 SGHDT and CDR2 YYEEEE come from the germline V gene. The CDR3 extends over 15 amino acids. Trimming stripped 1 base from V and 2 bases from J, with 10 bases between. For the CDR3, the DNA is TGTGCCAGCAGCTTGCAGCCAGGGCGCAATCAGCCCCAGCATTTT. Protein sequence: CASSLQPGRNQPQHF.

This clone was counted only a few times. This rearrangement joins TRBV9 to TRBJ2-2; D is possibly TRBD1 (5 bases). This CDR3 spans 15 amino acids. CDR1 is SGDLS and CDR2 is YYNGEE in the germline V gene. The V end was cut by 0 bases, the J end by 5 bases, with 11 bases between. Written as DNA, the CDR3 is TGTGCCAGCAGCGTAGGGCAGGGATGGACCGGGGAGCTGTTTTTT. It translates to CASSVGQGWTGELFF.

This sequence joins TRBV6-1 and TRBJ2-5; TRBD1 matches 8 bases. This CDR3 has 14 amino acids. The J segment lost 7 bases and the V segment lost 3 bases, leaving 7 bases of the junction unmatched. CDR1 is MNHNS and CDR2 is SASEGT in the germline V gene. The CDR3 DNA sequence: TGTGCCAGCAGTGAGGGGCAGGGGGCCCTGACCCAGTACTTC. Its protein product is CASSEGQGALTQYF.

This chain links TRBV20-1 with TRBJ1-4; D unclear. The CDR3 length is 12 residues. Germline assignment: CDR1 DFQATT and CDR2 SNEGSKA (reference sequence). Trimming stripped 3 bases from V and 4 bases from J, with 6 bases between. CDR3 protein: CSASRSNEKLFF. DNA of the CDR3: TGCAGTGCTAGTCGGAGTAATGAAAAACTGTTTTTT.

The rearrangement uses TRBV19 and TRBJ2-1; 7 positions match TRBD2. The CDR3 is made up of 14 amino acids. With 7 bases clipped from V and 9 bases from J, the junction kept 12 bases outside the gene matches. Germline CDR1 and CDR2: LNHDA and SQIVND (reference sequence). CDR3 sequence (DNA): TGTGCCAGTACCCAAGCCGCTAGCGGAGGTGAGCAGTTCTTC. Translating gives CASTQAASGGEQFF.

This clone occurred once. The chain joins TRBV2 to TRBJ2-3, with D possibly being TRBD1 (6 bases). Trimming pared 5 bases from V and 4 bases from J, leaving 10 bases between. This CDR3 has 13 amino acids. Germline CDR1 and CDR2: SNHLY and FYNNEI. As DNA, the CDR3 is TGTGCCAGCAGTCGGGACAACCCAGATACGCAGTATTTT. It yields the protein CASSRDNPDTQYF.

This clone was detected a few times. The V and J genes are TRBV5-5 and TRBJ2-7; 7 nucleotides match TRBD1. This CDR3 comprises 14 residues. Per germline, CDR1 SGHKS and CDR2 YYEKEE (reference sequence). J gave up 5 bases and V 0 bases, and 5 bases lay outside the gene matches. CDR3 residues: CASSLGQGRHEQYF. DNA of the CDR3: TGTGCCAGCAGCTTGGGACAGGGACGACACGAGCAGTACTTC.

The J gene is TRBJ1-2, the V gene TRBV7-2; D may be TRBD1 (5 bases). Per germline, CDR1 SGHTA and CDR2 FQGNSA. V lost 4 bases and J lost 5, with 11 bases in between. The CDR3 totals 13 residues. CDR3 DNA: TGTGCCAGCAGCTCACGACAGATTTATGGCTACACCTTC. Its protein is CASSSRQIYGYTF.

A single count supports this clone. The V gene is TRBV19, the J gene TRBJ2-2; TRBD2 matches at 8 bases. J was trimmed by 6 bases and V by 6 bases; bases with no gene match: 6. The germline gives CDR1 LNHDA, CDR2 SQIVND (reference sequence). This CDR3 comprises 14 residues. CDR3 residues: CASRIGGASGELFF. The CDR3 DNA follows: TGTGCCAGTAGAATCGGGGGGGCATCCGGGGAGCTGTTTTTT.

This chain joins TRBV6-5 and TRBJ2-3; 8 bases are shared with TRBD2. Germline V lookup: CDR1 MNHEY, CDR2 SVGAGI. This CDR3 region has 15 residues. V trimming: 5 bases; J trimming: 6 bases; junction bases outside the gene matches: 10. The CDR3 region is CASSPGTRGVDTQYF. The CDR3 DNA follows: TGTGCCAGCAGTCCTGGGACTAGGGGGGTGGATACGCAGTATTTT.

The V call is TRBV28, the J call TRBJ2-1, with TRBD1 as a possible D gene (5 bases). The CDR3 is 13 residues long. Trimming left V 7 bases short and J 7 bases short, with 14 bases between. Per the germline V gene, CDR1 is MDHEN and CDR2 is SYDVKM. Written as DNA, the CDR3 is TGTGCCAGCATCAATAGGGGTAAAAATGAGCAGTTCTTC. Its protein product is CASINRGKNEQFF.

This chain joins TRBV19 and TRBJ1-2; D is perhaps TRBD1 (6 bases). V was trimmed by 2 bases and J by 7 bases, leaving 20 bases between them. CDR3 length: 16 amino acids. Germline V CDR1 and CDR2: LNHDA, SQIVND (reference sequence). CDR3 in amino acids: CASSIPSILGGTGYTF. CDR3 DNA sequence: TGTGCCAGTAGTATACCCTCCATTTTAGGGGGAACTGGCTACACCTTC.

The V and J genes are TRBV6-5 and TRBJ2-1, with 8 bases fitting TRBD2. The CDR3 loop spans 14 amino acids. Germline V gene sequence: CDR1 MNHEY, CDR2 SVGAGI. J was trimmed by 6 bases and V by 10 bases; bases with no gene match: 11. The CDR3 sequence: CATARSGTSNEQFF. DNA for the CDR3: TGTGCCACCGCACGGTCCGGGACTAGCAATGAGCAGTTCTTC.

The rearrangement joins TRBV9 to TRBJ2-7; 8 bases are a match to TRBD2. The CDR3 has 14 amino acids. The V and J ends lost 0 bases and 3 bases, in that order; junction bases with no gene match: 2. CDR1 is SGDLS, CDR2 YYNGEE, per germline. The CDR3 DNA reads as TGTGCCAGCAGCGTAGCAAGCGGGGGCTACGAGCAGTACTTC. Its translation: CASSVASGGYEQYF.

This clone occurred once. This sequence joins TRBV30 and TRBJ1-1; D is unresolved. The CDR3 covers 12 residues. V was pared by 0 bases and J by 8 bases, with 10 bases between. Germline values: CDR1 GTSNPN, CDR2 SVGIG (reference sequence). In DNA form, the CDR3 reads TGTGCCTGGAGTGTAGTAGCCGAAGAAGCTTTCTTT. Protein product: CAWSVVAEEAFF.

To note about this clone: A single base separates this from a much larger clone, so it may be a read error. CDR3 sequence: CASSVDPVNTEAFF. CDR3 DNA sequence: TGTGCCAGCAGCGTAGATCCGGTGAACACTGAAGCTTTCTTT. V and J are TRBV9 and TRBJ1-1, with D hard to call. Between the trimmed V and J ends, which lost 0 bases and 0 bases, there was a span of 6 bases. CDR1 and CDR2 from the germline V gene are SGDLS and YYNGEE. The CDR3 consists of 14 residues.

The CDR3 DNA is TGTGCCAGCAGCCTTAGCGGGAGTGTTTACGAGCAGTACTTC. Translation: CASSLSGSVYEQYF. This chain joins TRBV9 and TRBJ2-7; 9 bases line up with TRBD2. CDR3 size: 14 residues. Unmatched junction bases numbered 6, after V lost 4 bases and J lost 4 bases. From germline, CDR1 is SGDLS and CDR2 YYNGEE.

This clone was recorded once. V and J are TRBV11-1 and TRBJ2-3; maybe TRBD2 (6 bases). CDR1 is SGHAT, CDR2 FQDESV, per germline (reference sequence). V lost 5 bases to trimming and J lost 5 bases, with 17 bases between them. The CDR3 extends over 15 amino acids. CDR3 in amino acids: CASSLRLGSEDTQYF. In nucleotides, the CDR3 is TGTGCCAGCAGCCTACGACTAGGCAGCGAAGATACGCAGTATTTT.